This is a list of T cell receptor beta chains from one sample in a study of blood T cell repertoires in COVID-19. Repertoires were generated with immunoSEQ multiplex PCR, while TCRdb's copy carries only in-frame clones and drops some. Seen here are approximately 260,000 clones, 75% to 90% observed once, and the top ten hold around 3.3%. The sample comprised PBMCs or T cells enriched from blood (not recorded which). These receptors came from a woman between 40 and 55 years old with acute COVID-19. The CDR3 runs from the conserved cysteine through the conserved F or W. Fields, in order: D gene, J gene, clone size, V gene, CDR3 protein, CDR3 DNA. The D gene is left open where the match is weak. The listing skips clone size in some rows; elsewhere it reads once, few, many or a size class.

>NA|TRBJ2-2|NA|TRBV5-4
CASSFGTNTGELFF
TGTGCCAGCAGCTTCGGGACGAACACCGGGGAGCTGTTTTTT
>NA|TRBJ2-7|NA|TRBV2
CASTSLYEQYF
TGTGCCAGCACCTCACTCTACGAGCAGTACTTC
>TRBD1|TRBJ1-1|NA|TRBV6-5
CASILTGANTEAFF
TGTGCCAGCATTCTGACAGGGGCGAACACTGAAGCTTTCTTT
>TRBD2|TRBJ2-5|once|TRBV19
CASSPRLAGGQETQYF
TGTGCCAGTAGTCCCAGACTAGCGGGAGGACAAGAGACCCAGTACTTC
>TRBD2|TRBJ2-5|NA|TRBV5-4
CATRPGLAGDETQYF
TGTGCCACCAGACCGGGACTAGCGGGAGATGAGACCCAGTACTTC
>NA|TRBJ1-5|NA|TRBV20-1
CSARERTRQHF
TGCAGTGCTAGGGAACGGACTAGGCAGCATTTT
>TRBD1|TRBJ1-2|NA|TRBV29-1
CSAGTASYGYTF
TGCAGCGCCGGGACAGCGAGCTATGGCTACACCTTC
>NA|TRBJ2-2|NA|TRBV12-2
CASRLRSGWNTGELFF
TGTGCAAGTCGCTTGAGGTCAGGGTGGAACACCGGGGAGCTGTTTTTT
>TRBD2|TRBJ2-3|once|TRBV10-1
CASSESSSGRNTQYF
TGCGCCAGCAGTGAGTCATCTAGCGGGAGAAATACGCAGTATTTT
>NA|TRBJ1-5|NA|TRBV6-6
CASTAYSNQPQHF
TGTGCCAGCACCGCCTATAGCAATCAGCCCCAGCATTTT
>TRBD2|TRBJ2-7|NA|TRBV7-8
CASSLGTSGSNEQYF
TGTGCCAGCAGCTTAGGGACTAGCGGGAGTAACGAGCAGTACTTC
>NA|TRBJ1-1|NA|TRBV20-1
CSASGLLNTEAFF
TGCAGTGCTAGTGGGCTTCTGAACACTGAAGCTTTCTTT
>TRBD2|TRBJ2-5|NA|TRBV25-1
CASSARTSVQETQYF
TGTGCCAGCAGTGCCAGGACTAGCGTACAAGAGACCCAGTACTTC
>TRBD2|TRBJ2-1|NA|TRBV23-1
CASSQFRTSGPNEQFF
TGCGCCAGCAGTCAATTTCGGACTAGCGGTCCCAATGAGCAGTTCTTC
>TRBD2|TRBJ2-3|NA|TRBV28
CASSSGTTRTDTQYF
TGTGCCAGCAGCTCAGGGACTACCCGCACAGATACGCAGTATTTT
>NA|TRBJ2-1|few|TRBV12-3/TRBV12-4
CASSLGLYNEQFF
TGTGCCAGCAGTTTAGGACTTTACAATGAGCAGTTCTTC